This is a list of T cell receptor beta chains from one sample in a study of CD8 T cells in ankylosing spondylitis. TCRdb redid the calling of the 5' RACE reads with MiXCR, one entry per CDR3 protein. The sample lists some 840,000 distinct CDR3 sequences, approximately 12% occurring once. Material: blood, either unsorted or a sorted T cell fraction (not recorded which). These receptors all come from a male donor with ankylosing spondylitis. Both conserved end residues are trimmed from each CDR3.

ASCEGRKTEAF,TRBV7-2,TRBJ1-1
ASSLGLAGRTGELF,TRBV5-1,TRBJ2-2
SARSGFQETQY,TRBV20-1,TRBJ2-5
ASSLAHKGLFRGQPQH,TRBV5-6,TRBJ1-5
ASSPRGVQNEQF,TRBV9,TRBJ2-1
ASSFFGTSGEQF,TRBV5-1,TRBJ2-1
SAASSGSNTGELF,TRBV20-1,TRBJ2-2
ASSPRYREFTPLH,TRBV7-6,TRBJ1-6
SVEDVGQGDEQF,TRBV29-1,TRBJ2-1
ASSAVTGVDTQY,TRBV2,TRBJ2-3
ASSSSLGVGYEQY,TRBV7-2,TRBJ2-7
ASSRLPLGRGTTDTQY,TRBV7-8,TRBJ2-3
ASSPRTSGTILQETQY,TRBV11-2,TRBJ2-5
ASSPGTDPSTDTQY,TRBV5-1,TRBJ2-3
ATSDPGPFETDTQY,TRBV24-1,TRBJ2-3
ASSRKRDEHYNEQF,TRBV7-2,TRBJ2-1
ASSSLRNTEAF,TRBV7-2,TRBJ1-1
ASSLRQGRSTDTQY,TRBV5-1,TRBJ2-3
AISGVVQETQY,TRBV10-3,TRBJ2-5
ASSLRARGNTIY,TRBV7-8,TRBJ1-3
SAKPRTSGHFEQY,TRBV20-1,TRBJ2-7
ASSSRETRSDTQY,TRBV12-3/TRBV12-4,TRBJ2-3
ASSPPFGTGSAYEQY,TRBV18,TRBJ2-7
ASSVGTDEQY,TRBV5-1,TRBJ2-7
SAREEEGPYNEQF,TRBV20-1,TRBJ2-1
SARVVVTYNEQF,TRBV20-1,TRBJ2-1
ASSPWGQRYEQY,TRBV5-1,TRBJ2-7
ASNSGRVNTGELF,TRBV5-1,TRBJ2-2
SARDPTSGVGDTQY,TRBV20-1,TRBJ2-3
SVVAGAETQY,TRBV29-1,TRBJ2-5
ATSDRYIQY,TRBV24-1,TRBJ2-4
ASSFGAANTGELF,TRBV12-3/TRBV12-4,TRBJ2-2
ASGGELGF,TRBV12-3/TRBV12-4,TRBJ1-1
ASSWTAKNTGELF,TRBV6-1,TRBJ2-2
SALDRGAF,TRBV20-1,TRBJ1-1
ASSLAWGEAGTQY,TRBV5-1,TRBJ2-5
ASSYSYPSTDTQY,TRBV6-5,TRBJ2-3
ASSPWGSETGELF,TRBV6-1,TRBJ2-2
ASSYSGDRGTDTQY,TRBV6-5,TRBJ2-3
SARDSGELF,TRBV20-1,TRBJ2-2
ASSYPSSYNEQF,TRBV28,TRBJ2-1
SARPHGVAKNIQY,TRBV20-1,TRBJ2-4
ASSPLGSSYNEQF,TRBV4-3,TRBJ2-1